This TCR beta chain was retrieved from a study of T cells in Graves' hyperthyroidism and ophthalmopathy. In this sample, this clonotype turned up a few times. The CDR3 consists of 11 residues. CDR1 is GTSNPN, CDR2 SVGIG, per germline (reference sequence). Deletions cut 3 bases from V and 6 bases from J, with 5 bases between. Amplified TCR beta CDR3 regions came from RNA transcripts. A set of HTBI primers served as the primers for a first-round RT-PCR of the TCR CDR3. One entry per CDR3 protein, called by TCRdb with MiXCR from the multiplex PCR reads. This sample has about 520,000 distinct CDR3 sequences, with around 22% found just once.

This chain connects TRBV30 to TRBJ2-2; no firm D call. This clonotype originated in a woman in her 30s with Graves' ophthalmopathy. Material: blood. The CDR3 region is CAWRGPGELFF. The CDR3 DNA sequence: TGTGCCTGGAGGGGCCCCGGGGAGCTGTTTTTT.